Only a few counts were recorded for the clone carrying this T cell receptor beta chain. Measured with immunoSEQ multiplex PCR; TCRdb has only the in-frame clones, and not every one. The table records tens of thousands of clones, just under 80% of them present only once. CDR1 and CDR2 from the germline V gene are SGHVS and FQNEAQ. The CDR3 covers 14 residues. Trimming took off 3 bases at V and 3 bases at J, with 9 bases between the two ends. The sample comes from a study of T cells in localized non-small cell lung cancer. The input for sequencing was peripheral blood, taken before any cancer treatment. The clonotype comes from a male donor older than 55 with stage III squamous cell lung carcinoma. V and J are TRBV7-8 and TRBJ1-5; weak D call: TRBD1 (6 bases). The CDR3 protein is CASSFGQFNQPQHF. Written as DNA, the CDR3 is TGTGCCAGCAGCTTCGGACAGTTCAATCAGCCCCAGCATTTT.